This record concerns one TCR beta chain sequence. Given a much more abundant clone one base away, this may be a read error. The data stem from a study of breast tumors, draining lymph nodes, adjacent tissues. V gave up 4 bases and J gave up 5 bases, with 21 bases separating them. CDR1 SGHNT and CDR2 YYREEE come from the germline V gene (reference sequence). The CDR3 runs to 17 residues. TCRdb re-called the multiplex PCR reads with MiXCR, one entry per CDR3 protein. The sample lists around 150,000 distinct CDR3 sequences, 30% to 35% occurring once. Breast cancer patients provided tissue from their axillary draining lymph nodes.

This clonotype was obtained from a female donor with breast cancer. Some clones in this sample may be carry-over from other donors' samples. The rearrangement joins TRBV5-4 to TRBJ2-2; D is perhaps TRBD2 (6 bases). The sequencing input was axillary lymph node tissue. The CDR3 loop reads CASSPGGALGVTGELFF. For the CDR3, the DNA is TGTGCCAGCAGCCCCGGAGGGGCACTAGGCGTGACCGGGGAGCTGTTTTTT.